The 27 T cell receptor beta chains in this list originate from one sample, sequenced in a study of T cells in Graves' hyperthyroidism and ophthalmopathy. The CDR3 regions of TCR beta were amplified from RNA transcripts. First-round RT-PCR targeting the TCR CDR3 was performed with the HTBI primer set. TCRdb re-called the multiplex PCR reads with MiXCR, one entry per CDR3 protein. This sample carries about 350,000 distinct CDR3 sequences, 15% to 20% of them seen once, and the ten largest clones take about a third. Sequencing was carried out using blood. The receptors shown here come from a woman aged 25 to 39 with Graves' hyperthyroidism that later progressed to Graves' ophthalmopathy.

This clonotype has just a few counts. CDR3 in amino acids: CASSPGAGGTEAFF. CDR3 in DNA: TGTGCCAGCAGCCCCGGGGCTGGGGGGACTGAAGCTTTCTTT. The V and J genes are TRBV5-6 and TRBJ1-1, with D possibly being TRBD1 (5 bases). The CDR3 has 14 residues. V lost 4 bases and J lost 5, with 15 bases in between. Germline loops: CDR1 SGHDT, CDR2 YYEEEE.

This clonotype appeared many times. The chain carries TRBV27 and TRBJ2-2; D might be TRBD1 (6 bases). CDR3 length: 13 residues. The germline gives CDR1 MNHEY, CDR2 SMNVEV (reference sequence). Trimming shortened V by 3 bases and J by 7 bases, and 9 bases separated the two germline ends. The CDR3 region is CASSFRGGGELFF. The CDR3 nucleotides are TGTGCCAGCAGTTTCAGGGGCGGCGGGGAGCTGTTTTTT.

In its sample, this clonotype was seen many times. The chain links TRBV2 to TRBJ2-1; D assignment may be TRBD1 or TRBD2 (7 bases each). Per the germline V gene, CDR1 is SNHLY and CDR2 is FYNNEI. V lost 4 bases to trimming and J lost 8 bases, with 15 bases between them. The length of the CDR3 is 14 residues. The CDR3 here is CASSAGGVQYEQFF. In DNA form, the CDR3 reads TGTGCCAGCAGTGCAGGGGGGGTTCAGTATGAGCAGTTCTTC.

Ten or more counts support this clonotype. The V and J genes are TRBV30 and TRBJ2-5; 12 bases map to TRBD2. CDR3 length: 14 amino acids. Trimming removed 3 bases from V and 5 bases from J; junction bases left unmatched: 4. The V gene's germline CDR1 is GTSNPN and CDR2 SVGIG (reference sequence). The CDR3 loop is CAWSPTSGSETQYF. The CDR3 region has the DNA TGTGCCTGGAGCCCGACTAGCGGGAGTGAGACCCAGTACTTC. Full variable domain (remainder filled in from reference TRBV30 and TRBJ2-5): SQTIHQWPATLVQPVGSPLSLECTVEGTSNPNLYWYRQAAGRGLQLLFYSVGIGQISSEVPQNLSASRPQDRQFILSSKKLLLSDSGFYLCAWSPTSGSETQYFGPGTRLLVL.

Many counts were recorded for this clonotype. The genes are TRBV5-1 and TRBJ2-2; 9 bases map to TRBD1. After removal of 2 bases from V and 2 bases from J, the junction contained 4 bases not matched to a gene. This CDR3 has 16 amino acids. Per the germline V gene, CDR1 is SGHRS and CDR2 is YFSETQ. The chain's CDR3 is CASSLSGQGNTGELFF. The CDR3 DNA is TGCGCCAGCAGCTTATCGGGACAGGGTAACACCGGGGAGCTGTTTTTT.

This clonotype showed up just a few times. The CDR3 loop reads CASRDRGHHGYTF. CDR3 bases: TGTGCCAGCAGGGACAGGGGGCATCATGGCTACACCTTC. The rearrangement links TRBV5-6 to TRBJ1-2; 11 bases match TRBD1. There are 13 residues in the CDR3. Germline values: CDR1 SGHDT, CDR2 YYEEEE. J gave up 6 bases and V 5 bases, and 3 bases lay outside the gene matches.

The table lists this clonotype with many counts. This chain connects TRBV11-2 to TRBJ1-6; D not resolved. V lost 6 bases, J lost 0 bases, and 9 bases lay in between. Germline-derived CDR1 and CDR2 are SGHAT and FQNNGV. This CDR3 is built from 15 residues. Written as DNA, the CDR3 is TGTGCCAGCAGTTTTGGGAGCTCCTATAATTCACCCCTCCACTTT. Translation gives CASSFGSSYNSPLHF.

Many counts were recorded for this clonotype. The V gene is TRBV6-1, the J gene TRBJ2-4; D is ambiguous. CDR1 MNHNS and CDR2 SASEGT come from the germline V gene. There are 15 residues in the CDR3. V dropped 6 bases and J dropped 0 bases, with 12 bases sitting between them. CDR3 sequence reads: CASSDTTEAKNIQYF. The CDR3 DNA reads TGTGCCAGCAGCGATACCACGGAAGCCAAAAACATTCAGTACTTC.

V gene TRBV10-3 combines with J gene TRBJ1-2; no clear D gene. The V gene's germline CDR1 is ENHRY and CDR2 SYGVKD. This CDR3 is 15 amino acids long. V lost 1 base and J lost 6, with 15 bases in between. CDR3 sequence (DNA): TGTGCCATCAGTGAGTTCTGGAGGGCCGGGGATGGCTACACCTTC. The encoded protein is CAISEFWRAGDGYTF.

The chain couples TRBV18 to TRBJ1-5; 12 bases are a match to TRBD1. CDR1 KGHSH and CDR2 LQKENI come from the germline V gene. The J segment lost 6 bases and the V segment lost 4 bases, leaving 7 bases of the junction unmatched. The CDR3 totals 16 residues. Here the CDR3 DNA reads TGTGCCAGCTCACTAGGGACAGGGGGCACCGGTCAGCCCCAGCATTTT. As protein: CASSLGTGGTGQPQHF.

This clonotype was seen only a few times. At one of its ends the junction is not consistent with the germline gene, which may arise from a read error. This chain joins TRBV20-1 and TRBJ2-1; 9 positions match TRBD2. CDR3 length equals 15 residues. Germline values: CDR1 DFQATT, CDR2 SNEGSKA (reference sequence). CDR3 in amino acids: CSARIAGDSRNEQLF. CDR3 nucleotides: TGCAGTGCTAGAATAGCGGGAGATTCTCGCAATGAGCAGCTCTTC.

CDR3 bases: TGTGCCAGCAGTGATCTACCAGCGGGAGGGCCCGGGGGAAATGAGCAGTTCTTC. It specifies CASSDLPAGGPGGNEQFF. V and J are TRBV25-1 and TRBJ2-1; 10 nucleotides line up with TRBD2. Germline CDR1 MGHDK, CDR2 SYGVNS. The ends lost 3 bases at V and 7 bases at J; junction bases unmatched: 15. The CDR3 has 18 amino acids.

This clonotype was seen repeatedly, ten times or more. The chain combines TRBV11-2 with TRBJ1-4; D is unclear. Trimming left V 5 bases short and J 12 bases short, with 13 bases between. Germline V CDR1 and CDR2: SGHAT, FQNNGV. The CDR3 runs to 12 residues. The CDR3 nucleotides are TGTGCCAGCAGCCAGTCGGGAGCCGAACTGTTTTTT. This encodes CASSQSGAELFF.

This clonotype was observed a few times. This chain joins TRBV28 and TRBJ2-7; D remains unclear. This CDR3 spans 16 amino acids. Looked up from germline, CDR1 is MDHEN and CDR2 is SYDVKM. The V and J ends lost 2 bases and 2 bases respectively, with 16 bases between them. This chain's CDR3 is CASSLVQVFIPYEQYF. The DNA for the CDR3 is TGTGCCAGCAGTTTAGTTCAGGTTTTTATTCCCTACGAGCAGTACTTC.

This clonotype appeared once. The chain combines TRBV12-3 or TRBV12-4 with TRBJ2-3, with D possibly being TRBD1 or TRBD2 (7 bases each). The CDR3 contains 20 residues. Trimming took off 3 bases at V and 5 bases at J, with 30 bases between the two ends. The CDR3: CASSLDRMNTGEGLEDTQYF. The CDR3 DNA reads TGTGCCAGCAGTTTGGACAGGATGAACACCGGGGAGGGGTTGGAAGATACGCAGTATTTT.

This clonotype was counted a few times. This chain links TRBV20-1 with TRBJ2-1, with TRBD1 as a possible D gene (5 bases). This CDR3 has 12 amino acids. Trimming shortened V by 4 bases and J by 6 bases, and 10 bases separated the two germline ends. Germline V gene data show CDR1 as DFQATT and CDR2 as SNEGSKA (reference sequence). The chain's CDR3 is CSAKGQGNEQFF. Here the CDR3 DNA reads TGCAGTGCTAAGGGGCAGGGCAATGAGCAGTTCTTC.

The table lists this clonotype with many counts. This chain links TRBV6-5 with TRBJ2-7; D is uncertain. V was cut by 0 bases and J by 3 bases, with 6 bases left in between. The CDR3 has 13 residues. CDR1 is MNHEY and CDR2 is SVGAGI in the germline V gene. CDR3 region: CASSYSSNYEQYF. CDR3 bases: TGTGCCAGCAGTTACTCGAGCAACTACGAGCAGTACTTC.

The chain recombines TRBV5-1 with TRBJ2-1, with 8 bases lining up with TRBD2. V lost 4 bases to trimming and J lost 7 bases; unmatched junction nucleotides: 22. The germline gives CDR1 SGHRS, CDR2 YFSETQ. The CDR3 has 19 amino acids. CDR3 nucleotides: TGCGCCAGCAGCCCCCGTCAACGAAACTTACTAGCGGCCCTAAATGAGCAGTTCTTC. It codes for CASSPRQRNLLAALNEQFF.

The chain carries TRBV28 and TRBJ2-5; D remains ambiguous. V shed 6 bases and J shed 1 base, with 6 bases lying between them. There are 12 residues in the CDR3. Germline lookup yields CDR1 MDHEN and CDR2 SYDVKM. The CDR3 reads CASSPPQETQYF. For the CDR3, the DNA is TGTGCCAGCAGCCCCCCCCAAGAGACCCAGTACTTC.

The chain carries TRBV7-2 and TRBJ2-5; D is tentatively TRBD1 or TRBD2 (6 bases each). Trimming cost V 7 bases and J 7 bases, with 22 bases left between them. CDR1 SGHTA and CDR2 FQGNSA come from the germline V gene. The CDR3 is 15 residues long. CDR3: CASTGAGPWGGTQYF. The CDR3 DNA follows: TGTGCCAGCACGGGGGCGGGGCCATGGGGAGGGACCCAGTACTTC.

This clonotype was picked up many times. The chain employs TRBV28 and TRBJ2-3, with 11 positions matching TRBD2. From germline, CDR1 is MDHEN and CDR2 SYDVKM. This CDR3 has 15 amino acids. With V trimmed by 4 bases and J by 4 bases, 4 bases remained unmatched. DNA for the CDR3: TGTGCCAGCAGTTCTAGCGGGAGGCAGGCAGATACGCAGTATTTT. The encoded protein is CASSSSGRQADTQYF. The full variable domain, in which reference TRBV28 and TRBJ2-3 provide the parts outside the CDR3, is DVKVTQSSRYLVKRTGEKVFLECVQDMDHENMFWYRQDPGLGLRLIYFSYDVKMKEKGDIPEGYSVSREKKERFSLILESASTNQTSMYLCASSSSGRQADTQYFGPGTRLTVL.

This chain links TRBV11-2 with TRBJ2-2; possibly TRBD2 for D (5 bases). Germline lookup yields CDR1 SGHAT and CDR2 FQNNGV. Trimming left V 0 bases short and J 6 bases short, with 14 bases between. The CDR3 extends over 16 amino acids. This CDR3 reads CASSLDRVGVPGELFF. The CDR3 DNA is TGTGCCAGCAGCTTAGATCGGGTGGGAGTACCCGGGGAGCTGTTTTTT. Based on the CDR3 plus reference TRBV11-2 and TRBJ2-2, the full variable domain is EAGVAQSPRYKIIEKRQSVAFWCNPISGHATLYWYQQILGQGPKLLIQFQNNGVVDDSQLPKDRFSAERLKGVDSTLKIQPAKLEDSAVYLCASSLDRVGVPGELFFGEGSRLTVL.

The rearrangement joins TRBV2 to TRBJ2-3; TRBD1 or TRBD2 may be the D gene (5 bases each). Germline CDR1 and CDR2: SNHLY and FYNNEI. V was trimmed by 5 bases and J by 1 base, leaving 13 bases between them. The CDR3 consists of 15 residues. The CDR3 is CASSPPGPRTDTQYF. CDR3 bases: TGTGCCAGCAGTCCTCCGGGACCCCGCACAGATACGCAGTATTTT.

Many counts were recorded for this clonotype. V gene TRBV7-9 combines with J gene TRBJ2-7, with 7 bases matching TRBD2. The CDR3 totals 17 residues. The germline CDR1 and CDR2 sequences are SEHNR and FQNEAQ (reference sequence). The trim removed 4 bases at V and 2 bases at J, leaving 14 bases unmatched. CDR3 residues: CASSSLGGGDSTYEQYF. The DNA for the CDR3 is TGTGCCAGCAGCTCTTTAGGCGGGGGTGATTCCACCTACGAGCAGTACTTC.

There are many counts of this clonotype. This chain uses TRBV28 with TRBJ2-7; perhaps TRBD1 as D (7 bases). CDR3 length: 17 amino acids. Per germline, CDR1 MDHEN and CDR2 SYDVKM. Trimming stripped 5 bases from V and 7 bases from J, with 27 bases between. The CDR3 loop is CASSNNLLDPPGGEQYF. The CDR3 DNA is TGTGCCAGCAGTAATAATCTGTTGGACCCCCCAGGGGGGGAGCAGTACTTC.

This clonotype has at least ten counts. This sequence joins TRBV6-5 and TRBJ2-7, with 9 bases identical to TRBD1. V lost 7 bases to trimming and J lost 2 bases; unmatched junction nucleotides: 6. CDR3 size: 14 residues. The germline V gene has CDR1 MNHEY and CDR2 SVGAGI. The CDR3 bases are TGTGCCAGCAAGATAGGACAGGGGCCCTACGAGCAGTACTTC. Its protein product is CASKIGQGPYEQYF.

This clonotype appeared many times. The genes are TRBV4-2 and TRBJ2-5; TRBD2 might be the D (5 bases). Trimming left V 0 bases short and J 5 bases short, with 10 bases between. CDR3 length equals 14 residues. The germline V gene has CDR1 LGHNA and CDR2 YNFKEQ. CDR3 coding DNA: TGTGCCAGCAGCCAAGATGGGCGGAGGGAGACCCAGTACTTC. It codes for CASSQDGRRETQYF.